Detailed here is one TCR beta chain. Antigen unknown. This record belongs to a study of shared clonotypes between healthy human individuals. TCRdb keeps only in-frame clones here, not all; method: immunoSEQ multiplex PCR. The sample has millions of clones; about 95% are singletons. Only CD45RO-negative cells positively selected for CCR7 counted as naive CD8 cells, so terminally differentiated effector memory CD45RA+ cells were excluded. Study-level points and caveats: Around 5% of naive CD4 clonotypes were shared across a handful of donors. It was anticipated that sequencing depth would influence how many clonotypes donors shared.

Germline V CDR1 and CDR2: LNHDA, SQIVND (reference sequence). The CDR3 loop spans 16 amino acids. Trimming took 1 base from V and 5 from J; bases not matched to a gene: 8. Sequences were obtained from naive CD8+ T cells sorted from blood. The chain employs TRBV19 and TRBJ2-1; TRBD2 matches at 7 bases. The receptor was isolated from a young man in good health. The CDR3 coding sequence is TGTGCCAGTAGTATAGCTAGCGGAGGACCCGACAATGAGCAGTTCTTC. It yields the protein CASSIASGGPDNEQFF.